This T cell receptor beta chain derives from a study of blood T cell repertoires in COVID-19. Whole-study context: T cells, B-cell-depleted T cells, or PBMCs supplied cDNA or gDNA.

This CDR3 comprises 13 residues. Between the trimmed V and J ends, which lost 3 bases and 1 base, there was a span of 6 bases. From germline, CDR1 is MRHNA and CDR2 SNTAGT. Authors' methods: Reference gene primers were amplified, and this amplification served to estimate nucleated cell counts. Using immunoSEQ multiplex PCR, the repertoire was profiled, and TCRdb retains in-frame clones only, with some absent. V and J calls plus clone size are reproduced from that table; the DNA served to infer D and trimming. The sample comprises around 210,000 clones, about 89% of which are singletons, and around 8.4% rests with the top ten.

V usage is TRBV6-4 and J usage is TRBJ1-1; D unclear. The sequence was obtained from a woman between 18 and 29 years old who had recovered from COVID-19. Sequenced input: PBMCs or T cells enriched from blood (not recorded which). This CDR3 is CASSEEGNTEAFF. The CDR3 coding sequence is TGTGCCAGCAGTGAGGAGGGGAACACTGAAGCTTTCTTT.